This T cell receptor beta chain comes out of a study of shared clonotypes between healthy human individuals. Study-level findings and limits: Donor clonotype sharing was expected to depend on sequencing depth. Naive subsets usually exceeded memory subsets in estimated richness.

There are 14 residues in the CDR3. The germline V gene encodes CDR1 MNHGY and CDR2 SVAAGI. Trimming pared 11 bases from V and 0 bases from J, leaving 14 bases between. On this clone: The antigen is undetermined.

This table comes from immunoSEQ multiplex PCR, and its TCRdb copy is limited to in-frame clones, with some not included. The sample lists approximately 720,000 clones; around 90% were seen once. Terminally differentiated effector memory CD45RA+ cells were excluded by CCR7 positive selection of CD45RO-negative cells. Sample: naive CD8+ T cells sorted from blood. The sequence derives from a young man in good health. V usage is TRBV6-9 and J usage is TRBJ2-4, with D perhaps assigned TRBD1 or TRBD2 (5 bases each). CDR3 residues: CAHPARGAKNIQYF. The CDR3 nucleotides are TGTGCCCACCCGGCGAGGGGAGCCAAAAACATTCAGTACTTC.